Below, 30 T cell receptor beta chains from the same sample are listed, as sequenced in a study of cytomegalovirus exposure and HLA in healthy donors (dated by TCRdb to about 2017). Receptors were amplified or captured by the immunoSEQ multiplex PCR assay. For the multiplex PCR, a mixture combining 60 forward primers for TCR Vbeta segments and 13 reverse primers for TCR Jbeta segments was used. TCRdb holds this immuneACCESS table with in-frame rearrangements only. Some clones are missing; in checked studies, unresolved V genes explain under half, and the rest has no known cause. In this sample the table shows hundreds of thousands of clones, roughly 80% of which occur a single time. The ten largest clones add up to 0.2% to 0.25% of the sample. Sequenced: PBMCs. These receptors originate from a girl aged 2 to 9 in good health and CMV-seronegative.

The chain is built from TRBV6-6 and TRBJ2-7, with TRBD2 matching over 11 bases. The CDR3 sequence is 14 residues long. Germline V gene sequence: CDR1 MNHNY, CDR2 SVGAGI (reference sequence). Unmatched junction bases numbered 4, after V lost 5 bases and J lost 4 bases. In DNA form, the CDR3 reads TGTGCCAGCAGTACTACTAGCGGGAGTTACGAGCAGTACTTC. Its translation is CASSTTSGSYEQYF.

The genes are TRBV15 and TRBJ2-7; 7 bases align to TRBD2. Trimming removed 0 bases from V and 5 bases from J; junction bases left unmatched: 7. The germline V gene has CDR1 LNHNV and CDR2 YYDKDF (reference sequence). The CDR3 runs to 15 residues. The CDR3 DNA follows: TGTGCCACCAGCAGAGATCTTCCAGGGAGGGACGAGCAGTACTTC. Its protein product is CATSRDLPGRDEQYF.

This chain uses TRBV6-1 with TRBJ1-2; D unclear. Germline-derived CDR1 and CDR2 are MNHNS and SASEGT. The germline V and J ends were trimmed by 2 bases and 3 bases, with 10 bases remaining between them. The CDR3 consists of 14 residues. CDR3 region: CASSERWQDYGYTF. The DNA of the CDR3 is TGTGCCAGCAGTGAAAGATGGCAGGACTATGGCTACACCTTC.

The V call is TRBV11-1, the J call TRBJ2-7, with D possibly TRBD2 on 5 matching bases. Looked up from germline, CDR1 is SGHAT and CDR2 is FQDESV (reference sequence). The V gene lost 0 bases and the J gene lost 3 bases, with 24 bases spanning the gap. The CDR3 covers 19 residues. This CDR3 reads CASSLARALGPILSYEQYF. CDR3 sequence (DNA): TGTGCCAGCAGCTTAGCGAGGGCTCTCGGCCCCATATTAAGCTACGAGCAGTACTTC.

V is TRBV7-9 and J is TRBJ2-6, with D maybe TRBD1 (6 bases). This CDR3 has 12 amino acids. Trimming took 3 bases from V and 15 from J, leaving 12 bases between them. Germline CDR1 SEHNR, CDR2 FQNEAQ (reference sequence). The CDR3 DNA sequence: TGTGCCAGCAGCTTTCTGGACAGTAGCCTGACTTTC. Translated: CASSFLDSSLTF.

This rearrangement joins TRBV10-3 to TRBJ1-4; no reliable D call. Per germline, CDR1 ENHRY and CDR2 SYGVKD. CDR3 length: 13 residues. The V end lost 3 bases, the J end lost 8 bases, and 10 bases lay between the germline ends. CDR3 region: CAISDGLREKLFF. CDR3 bases: TGTGCCATCAGTGATGGACTGAGAGAAAAACTGTTTTTT.

This clone turned up a few times. The rearrangement links TRBV5-1 to TRBJ2-7; D remains ambiguous. The germline V gene has CDR1 SGHRS and CDR2 YFSETQ. The CDR3 is 14 residues long. V shed 2 bases and J shed 0 bases, with 9 bases lying between them. This CDR3 is CASSLPATSYEQYF. CDR3 in DNA: TGCGCCAGCAGCTTACCAGCGACCTCCTACGAGCAGTACTTC.

The V and J genes are TRBV9 and TRBJ2-2, with 11 bases fitting TRBD2. In germline, CDR1 is SGDLS, CDR2 YYNGEE. The CDR3 has 16 residues. The junction had 5 bases not matched to a gene; V was cut back by 0 bases and J by 7 bases. The CDR3 DNA reads TGTGCCAGCAGCGTAGCTACTAGCGGGAGTGTCGGGGAGCTGTTTTTT. Translation gives CASSVATSGSVGELFF. Drawing the rest from reference TRBV9 and TRBJ2-2, the complete variable domain is DSGVTQTPKHLITATGQRVTLRCSPRSGDLSVYWYQQSLDQGLQFLIQYYNGEERAKGNILERFSAQQFPDLHSELNLSSLELGDSALYFCASSVATSGSVGELFFGEGSRLTVL.

The chain uses TRBV7-3 and TRBJ1-2, with 9 bases lining up with TRBD1. The V gene end was trimmed by 3 bases and the J gene end by 6 bases; junction bases not matched to a gene: 5. The CDR3 extends over 14 amino acids. CDR1 is SGHTA, CDR2 FQGTGA, per germline. The DNA of the CDR3 is TGTGCCAGCAGCTTCCGGGACAGGGAGAATGGCTACACCTTC. This encodes CASSFRDRENGYTF.

CDR3 residues: CASSQDGSGLGAFF. CDR3 sequence (DNA): TGTGCCAGCAGCCAAGATGGATCAGGGTTGGGGGCTTTCTTT. The J gene is TRBJ1-1, the V gene TRBV4-2, with D tentatively TRBD1 (5 bases). The CDR3 has 14 amino acids. Trimming stripped 0 bases from V and 11 bases from J, with 16 bases between. Germline V gene sequence: CDR1 LGHNA, CDR2 YNFKEQ.

The V gene is TRBV28, the J gene TRBJ1-2; D possibly corresponds to TRBD1 (5 bases). The V and J ends lost 1 base and 5 bases respectively, with 17 bases between them. Germline V CDR1 and CDR2: MDHEN, SYDVKM. CDR3 length: 16 residues. The CDR3 sequence is CASSLSVARVHYGYTF. The CDR3 nucleotides read TGTGCCAGCAGTTTATCCGTAGCCAGGGTCCATTATGGCTACACCTTC.

This rearrangement joins TRBV9 to TRBJ1-4; tentatively, D is TRBD1 (5 bases). V gave up 0 bases and J gave up 1 base, with 13 bases separating them. Germline V gene lookup returns CDR1 SGDLS and CDR2 YYNGEE. The CDR3 is 17 residues long. Written as DNA, the CDR3 is TGTGCCAGCAGCGTAGCTGCCCAGGGAATAACTAATGAAAAACTGTTTTTT. Translating it yields CASSVAAQGITNEKLFF. The full variable domain, its missing parts supplied by reference TRBV9 and TRBJ1-4, is DSGVTQTPKHLITATGQRVTLRCSPRSGDLSVYWYQQSLDQGLQFLIQYYNGEERAKGNILERFSAQQFPDLHSELNLSSLELGDSALYFCASSVAAQGITNEKLFFGSGTQLSVL.

The chain links TRBV2 to TRBJ1-2; D is unclear. This CDR3 contains 15 residues. The V and J ends lost 3 bases and 8 bases respectively, with 19 bases between them. CDR1 is SNHLY and CDR2 is FYNNEI in the germline V gene. DNA for the CDR3: TGTGCCAGCAGTGAGGATACTCTCAGAACGCGGGGCTACACCTTC. Protein product: CASSEDTLRTRGYTF.

V and J are TRBV30 and TRBJ1-4; D is possibly TRBD1 (5 bases). The germline V and J ends were trimmed by 2 bases and 4 bases, with 11 bases remaining between them. CDR3 length: 14 amino acids. The V gene's germline CDR1 is GTSNPN and CDR2 SVGIG (reference sequence). For the CDR3, the DNA is TGTGCCTGGAGTCCCGACAGCTTTAATGAAAAACTGTTTTTT. Its protein product is CAWSPDSFNEKLFF.

A note on this clone: One end of the junction fails to match germline, which may point to a read error. This chain uses TRBV7-9 with TRBJ2-7; TRBD1 is a possible D gene (6 bases). This CDR3 is 17 amino acids long. CDR1 and CDR2 (germline): SEHNR, FQNEAQ (reference sequence). The CDR3 reads CSSSLRRGQTSSYEQYF. DNA for the CDR3: TGTTCCAGCAGTCTACGACGAGGACAGACGTCATCCTACGAGCAGTACTTC.

The V and J genes are TRBV6-1 and TRBJ2-1; 7 nucleotides agree with TRBD2. Losses at the gene ends were 7 bases for V and 2 bases for J; bases not matched to a gene: 8. This CDR3 region has 15 residues. Germline V CDR1 and CDR2: MNHNS, SASEGT. The chain's CDR3 is CASTRAGTTYNEQFF. The CDR3 nucleotides read TGTGCCAGCACCAGAGCGGGGACTACCTACAATGAGCAGTTCTTC.

The V call is TRBV11-1, the J call TRBJ1-2; TRBD1 matches at 9 bases. V shed 5 bases and J 8 bases; nucleotides not matched to a gene: 12. Germline V CDR1 and CDR2: SGHAT, FQDESV (reference sequence). This CDR3 has 15 residues. In nucleotides, the CDR3 is TGTGCCAGCAGCCTCTCAAGGACAGGGGCGGGCGGCTACACCTTC. Translation gives CASSLSRTGAGGYTF.

The chain employs TRBV27 and TRBJ2-2; 10 bases match TRBD2. V lost 1 base, J lost 5 bases, and 13 bases stayed unmatched. Germline V CDR1 and CDR2: MNHEY, SMNVEV (reference sequence). This CDR3 spans 19 amino acids. The CDR3 region is CASSLWASGRGAVTGELFF. CDR3 bases: TGTGCCAGCAGTTTATGGGCTAGCGGGAGAGGGGCCGTAACCGGGGAGCTGTTTTTT.

The V and J genes are TRBV6-5 and TRBJ1-1; D is ambiguous. V was shortened by 5 bases and J by 8 bases, with 12 bases between the two germline ends. The CDR3 length is 12 residues. Germline loops: CDR1 MNHEY, CDR2 SVGAGI. The CDR3 is CASSEMATEAFF. DNA of the CDR3: TGTGCCAGCAGTGAAATGGCCACAGAAGCTTTCTTT.

J is TRBJ2-2 and V is TRBV5-1, with 9 bases that match TRBD1. The CDR3 runs 17 residues. Germline V gene lookup returns CDR1 SGHRS and CDR2 YFSETQ. The J segment lost 4 bases and the V segment lost 4 bases, leaving 11 bases of the junction unmatched. Written as DNA, the CDR3 is TGCGCCAGCAGCGTTCCGGACAGGGGATCGTCCACCGGGGAGCTGTTTTTT. It yields the protein CASSVPDRGSSTGELFF.

This clone was seen only a few times. The genes are TRBV4-1 and TRBJ1-1, with TRBD1 identical over 7 bases. Germline-derived CDR1 and CDR2 are MGHRA and YSYEKL. This CDR3 has 15 amino acids. Trimming at V came to 2 bases and at J to 1 base, leaving 4 bases not matched to a gene. CDR3 in DNA: TGCGCCAGCAGCCAAATTGGACAGGCGAACACTGAAGCTTTCTTT. It translates to CASSQIGQANTEAFF.

The chain has TRBV29-1 and TRBJ2-5; 13 bases map to TRBD2. The germline V gene encodes CDR1 SQVTM and CDR2 ANQGSEA. The CDR3 loop spans 15 amino acids. The V gene end was trimmed by 1 base and the J gene end by 5 bases; junction bases not matched to a gene: 4. The CDR3, as DNA: TGCAGCGTTGAAGCTACTAGCGGGAGGGGGGAGACCCAGTACTTC. This encodes CSVEATSGRGETQYF.

This chain uses TRBV19 with TRBJ2-1; 13 positions agree with TRBD2. V lost 3 bases, J lost 9 bases, and 11 bases stayed unmatched. CDR3 length: 17 residues. Germline CDR1 and CDR2: LNHDA and SQIVND (reference sequence). The CDR3 protein is CASSILLRTSGSSEQFF. CDR3 nucleotide sequence: TGTGCCAGTAGTATCCTCCTCAGGACTAGCGGGAGTAGTGAGCAGTTCTTC.

This sequence joins TRBV7-9 and TRBJ2-1; 7 positions agree with TRBD2. V lost 7 bases to trimming and J lost 6 bases; unmatched junction nucleotides: 6. Germline V gene lookup returns CDR1 SEHNR and CDR2 FQNEAQ (reference sequence). The CDR3 sequence is 13 residues long. The CDR3 sequence is CASMRGGGNEQFF. In nucleotides, the CDR3 is TGTGCCAGCATGCGCGGCGGGGGCAATGAGCAGTTCTTC.

Notes on this clone: The sample contains more than one DNA sequence encoding this CDR3. The chain employs TRBV15 and TRBJ1-5; TRBD1 matches 9 bases. The CDR3 has 14 residues. CDR1 and CDR2 from the germline V gene are LNHNV and YYDKDF (reference sequence). V was pared by 3 bases and J by 9 bases, with 6 bases of the junction left unmatched. The chain's CDR3 is CATSRDRGPWPQHF. The CDR3 coding sequence is TGTGCCACCAGCAGGGACAGGGGTCCGTGGCCCCAGCATTTT.

V is TRBV14 and J is TRBJ2-5, with 8 bases fitting TRBD2. Per the germline V gene, CDR1 is SGHDN and CDR2 is FVKESK. V was clipped by 8 bases and J by 4 bases; unmatched bases: 9. CDR3 length: 14 residues. The CDR3 DNA is TGTGCCAGCGCTCCGGGAGGGCCTCGAGAGACCCAGTACTTC. Its translation is CASAPGGPRETQYF.

The rearrangement links TRBV6-5 to TRBJ1-6, with 7 positions matching TRBD1. Trimming at V came to 6 bases and at J to 12 bases, leaving 11 bases not matched to a gene. The CDR3 totals 14 residues. Germline CDR1 reads MNHEY; CDR2 reads SVGAGI. CDR3: CASSYSTGAGPLHF. In DNA form, the CDR3 reads TGTGCCAGCAGCTATAGTACAGGGGCTGGACCCCTCCACTTT.

This clone was seen a few times. This chain uses TRBV7-8 with TRBJ2-7; 7 bases fit TRBD1. CDR3 length: 14 residues. V lost 4 bases to trimming and J lost 9 bases; unmatched junction nucleotides: 12. CDR1 SGHVS and CDR2 FQNEAQ come from the germline V gene. CDR3 sequence: CASSSDRAFRRQYF. The CDR3 DNA reads TGTGCCAGCAGCTCCGACAGGGCATTTCGTCGGCAGTACTTC.

The chain combines TRBV7-6 with TRBJ2-2; 7 positions agree with TRBD2. CDR1 is SGHVS, CDR2 FNYEAQ, per germline. This CDR3 is built from 15 residues. V lost 5 bases, J lost 3 bases, and 6 bases stayed unmatched. For the CDR3, the DNA is TGTGCCAGCAGCCTGCGGGGGACCCACACCGGGGAGCTGTTTTTT. This gives the protein CASSLRGTHTGELFF. The entire variable domain, with the rest obtained from reference TRBV7-6 and TRBJ2-2, is as follows: GAGVSQSPRYKVTKRGQDVALRCDPISGHVSLYWYRQALGQGPEFLTYFNYEAQQDKSGLPNDRFSAERPEGSISTLTIQRTEQRDSAMYRCASSLRGTHTGELFFGEGSRLTVL.

The chain links TRBV5-4 to TRBJ2-1; 8 nucleotides match TRBD2. Germline lookup yields CDR1 SGHNT and CDR2 YYREEE (reference sequence). V shed 2 bases and J 8 bases; nucleotides not matched to a gene: 9. This CDR3 is 15 amino acids long. The CDR3 DNA sequence: TGTGCCAGCAGCTTACAGGCGGGGGGCCCGGATGAGCAGTTCTTC. Translated: CASSLQAGGPDEQFF.